These 21 T cell receptor beta chains share one sample of origin, sequenced in a study of T cell repertoires in cytomegalovirus infection. TCRdb itself ran the reads through MiXCR, one entry per CDR3 protein. The profile shows about 130,000 distinct CDR3 sequences, roughly a quarter of them singletons. Antigens of these TCRs are unknown. Sequenced: PBMCs, sequenced either directly or after in vitro stimulation (not recorded which). The receptors derive from a human donor in good health (CMV status not recorded). Some clones in this sample may be carry-over from other donors' samples.

This clonotype was counted a few times. The rearrangement joins TRBV11-3 to TRBJ1-1, with unresolved D. Germline CDR1 reads SGHNT; CDR2 reads YENEEA. The CDR3 sequence is 11 residues long. Trimming left V 6 bases short and J 1 base short, with 3 bases between. CDR3 region: CASSWNTEAFF. CDR3 bases: TGTGCCAGCAGTTGGAACACTGAAGCTTTCTTT. The complete variable domain, with remaining parts taken from reference TRBV11-3 and TRBJ1-1, reads EAGVVQSPRYKIIEKKQPVAFWCNPISGHNTLYWYLQNLGQGPELLIRYENEEAVDDSQLPKDRFSAERLKGVDSTLKIQPAELGDSAVYLCASSWNTEAFFGQGTRLTVV.

There are many counts of this clonotype. V usage is TRBV4-1 and J usage is TRBJ1-1; tentatively, D is TRBD1 (5 bases). The CDR3 has 15 residues. Germline-derived CDR1 and CDR2 are MGHRA and YSYEKL. V lost 1 base, J lost 0 bases, and 9 bases lay in between. The CDR3 reads CASSQGRGVNTEAFF. CDR3 bases: TGCGCCAGCAGCCAAGGCCGGGGGGTGAACACTGAAGCTTTCTTT.

This clonotype was found a few times. The genes are TRBV19 and TRBJ2-1; TRBD2 is a possible D gene (5 bases). Trimming left V 4 bases short and J 9 bases short, with 13 bases between. This CDR3 spans 13 amino acids. Germline CDR1 is LNHDA and CDR2 is SQIVND (reference sequence). This CDR3 is CASSKTNVGEQFF. The CDR3 bases are TGTGCCAGTAGTAAGACTAATGTCGGTGAGCAGTTCTTC.

In this sample, this clonotype turned up a few times. The chain uses TRBV20-1 and TRBJ1-6; D remains unclear. V lost 5 bases and J lost 9, with 20 bases in between. The CDR3 is 15 amino acids. CDR1 and CDR2 (germline): DFQATT, SNEGSKA (reference sequence). The CDR3 DNA reads as TGCAGTGCTGAGAGCCCCTTTAACAATGTTTCACCCCTCCACTTT. It yields the protein CSAESPFNNVSPLHF.

This clonotype was seen at least ten times. This chain connects TRBV7-9 to TRBJ1-2; D call uncertain. CDR3 size: 15 residues. V was trimmed by 3 bases and J by 0 bases, leaving 11 bases between them. Germline-derived CDR1 and CDR2 are SEHNR and FQNEAQ (reference sequence). The CDR3 DNA reads TGTGCCAGCAGCTTCAAGACACAATCTAACTATGGCTACACCTTC. Its protein is CASSFKTQSNYGYTF.

CDR3 in DNA: TGTGCCAGCAGGCGATCTTTGGTCGATGAGCAGTTCTTC. Protein: CASRRSLVDEQFF. The chain combines TRBV6-5 with TRBJ2-1; unclear D gene. Germline CDR1 and CDR2: MNHEY and SVGAGI. V gave up 6 bases and J gave up 8 bases, with 14 bases separating them. This CDR3 region has 13 residues.

The genes are TRBV7-9 and TRBJ1-6; TRBD1 agrees at 7 bases. Germline assignment: CDR1 SEHNR and CDR2 FQNEAQ (reference sequence). With V trimmed by 1 base and J by 9 bases, 6 bases remained unmatched. This CDR3 region has 15 residues. The CDR3 DNA reads as TGTGCCAGCAGCTTAGGGGGGACAGTGACTTCACCCCTCCACTTT. Translating it yields CASSLGGTVTSPLHF.

This chain connects TRBV10-2 to TRBJ2-5, with a weak D call TRBD1 (6 bases). The germline V gene encodes CDR1 WSHSY and CDR2 SAAADI. V dropped 6 bases and J dropped 1 base, with 9 bases sitting between them. CDR3 length equals 13 residues. The CDR3 loop is CASREDSQETQYF. The CDR3 coding sequence is TGCGCCAGCAGAGAGGACAGCCAAGAGACCCAGTACTTC.

This clonotype was seen a handful of times. This chain uses TRBV7-9 with TRBJ2-1; the match to TRBD1 covers 9 bases. Germline CDR1 reads SEHNR; CDR2 reads FQNEAQ (reference sequence). The CDR3 sequence is 15 residues long. Trimming took 4 bases from V and 5 from J; bases not matched to a gene: 6. The CDR3 bases are TGTGCCAGCAGCTACAGACAGGGGGTAAACAATGAGCAGTTCTTC. Encoded protein: CASSYRQGVNNEQFF.

This clonotype was recorded a few times. This chain uses TRBV12-3 or TRBV12-4 with TRBJ1-5; D unclear. V gave up 2 bases and J gave up 0 bases, with 5 bases separating them. CDR3 length equals 14 residues. In nucleotides, the CDR3 is TGTGCCAGCAGTTTATCCCGTAGCAATCAGCCCCAGCATTTT. Protein product: CASSLSRSNQPQHF.

This clonotype came up once. The chain's CDR3 is CASSTDGYEQYF. The DNA of the CDR3 is TGTGCCAGCAGCACCGACGGCTACGAGCAGTACTTC. The gene calls are TRBV7-9 and TRBJ2-7; the D is unclear. Trimming stripped 5 bases from V and 3 bases from J, with 8 bases between. This CDR3 spans 12 amino acids. The germline V gene has CDR1 SEHNR and CDR2 FQNEAQ (reference sequence).

The sample holds a few counts of this clonotype. The chain is built from TRBV6-6 and TRBJ1-1; D may be TRBD1 (5 bases). The CDR3 extends over 12 amino acids. The V and J ends lost 7 bases and 4 bases respectively, with 10 bases between them. Germline-derived CDR1 and CDR2 are MNHNY and SVGAGI (reference sequence). Written as DNA, the CDR3 is TGTGCCAGCACCATCAGGGCCACTGAAGCTTTCTTT. Its protein product is CASTIRATEAFF.

This clonotype showed up many times. The gene calls are TRBV4-1 and TRBJ2-7; D assignment may be TRBD1 or TRBD2 (5 bases each). Trimming removed 0 bases at V and 2 bases at J, with 11 bases between. Per germline, CDR1 MGHRA and CDR2 YSYEKL. CDR3 length: 15 amino acids. CDR3 sequence (DNA): TGCGCCAGCAGCCAAGATCCGGGGCCCACCTACGAGCAGTACTTC. It is translated as CASSQDPGPTYEQYF.

V gene TRBV20-1 combines with J gene TRBJ2-1, with D possibly TRBD1 on 7 matching bases. The CDR3 runs 14 residues. Germline CDR1 reads DFQATT; CDR2 reads SNEGSKA (reference sequence). V lost 6 bases and J 1 base, leaving 13 bases between the germline ends. The CDR3 coding sequence is TGCAGTGCCCAAGCAGGGGGGTCCTACAATGAGCAGTTCTTC. Amino acids: CSAQAGGSYNEQFF.

This clonotype was seen only a few times. This chain links TRBV6-2 or TRBV6-3 with TRBJ2-7; maybe TRBD2 (6 bases). V gave up 4 bases and J gave up 6 bases, with 16 bases separating them. Germline V gives CDR1 MNHEY, CDR2 SVGEGT. The CDR3 sequence is 14 residues long. The CDR3: CASSSFQGGGEQYF. DNA of the CDR3: TGTGCCAGCAGTTCTTTCCAGGGAGGAGGCGAGCAGTACTTC.

The chain combines TRBV6-2 or TRBV6-3 with TRBJ1-1; D remains unclear. Germline CDR1 and CDR2: MNHEY and SVGEGT. Trimming pared 0 bases from V and 10 bases from J, leaving 6 bases between. The CDR3 length is 11 residues. The CDR3, as DNA: TGTGCCAGCAGTTACTCCCGGGTAGCTTTCTTT. This gives the protein CASSYSRVAFF.

This clonotype was recorded many times. In DNA, the CDR3 is TGTGCCAGCAGCTACGGCCGAGTGGGCTCTGGAAACACCATATATTTT. Its translation is CASSYGRVGSGNTIYF. The V and J genes are TRBV7-8 and TRBJ1-3, with D unresolved. Trimming took 4 bases from V and 0 from J, leaving 13 bases between them. The germline gives CDR1 SGHVS, CDR2 FQNEAQ. The CDR3 is 16 residues long.

This clonotype was recorded at least ten times. This chain links TRBV6-1 with TRBJ1-2, with 7 positions matching TRBD1. The CDR3 sequence is 13 residues long. The V segment lost 5 bases and the J segment 3 bases; nucleotides outside the gene matches: 3. The germline V gene has CDR1 MNHNS and CDR2 SASEGT. In DNA, the CDR3 is TGTGCCAGCAGTTACGGACAGGACTATGGCTACACCTTC. This gives the protein CASSYGQDYGYTF.

The chain recombines TRBV5-4 with TRBJ2-2; D gene ambiguous. V lost 2 bases to trimming and J lost 11 bases, with 10 bases between them. The CDR3 covers 12 residues. Germline V gene data show CDR1 as SGHNT and CDR2 as YYREEE (reference sequence). This CDR3 reads CASSFSSVELFF. Written as DNA, the CDR3 is TGTGCCAGCAGCTTCAGTTCTGTTGAGCTGTTTTTT. Full variable domain (remainder filled in from reference TRBV5-4 and TRBJ2-2): ETGVTQSPTHLIKTRGQQVTLRCSSQSGHNTVSWYQQALGQGPQFIFQYYREEENGRGNFPPRFSGLQFPNYSSELNVNALELDDSALYLCASSFSSVELFFGEGSRLTVL.

The gene calls are TRBV15 and TRBJ2-5; 13 bases are a match to TRBD2. The CDR3 runs to 14 residues. Unmatched junction bases numbered 2, after V lost 5 bases and J lost 5 bases. From germline, CDR1 is LNHNV and CDR2 YYDKDF (reference sequence). The chain's CDR3 is CATSGTSGTETQYF. The CDR3 DNA is TGTGCCACCAGCGGGACTAGCGGGACCGAGACCCAGTACTTC.

There are a few counts of this clonotype. V and J are TRBV4-2 and TRBJ1-5; D gene ambiguous. CDR3 size: 16 residues. Trimming removed 1 base at V and 4 bases at J, with 14 bases between. CDR1 is LGHNA, CDR2 YNFKEQ, per germline. This CDR3 is CASSQGGTPGNQPQHF. The CDR3 DNA sequence: TGTGCCAGCAGCCAAGGTGGCACCCCCGGTAATCAGCCCCAGCATTTT.